This entry concerns a single T cell receptor beta chain. This sample was taken from a study of OX40 agonist ivuxolimab in advanced cancers. Study at large: The drug used for patients, ivuxolimab, was an agonistic anti-OX40 (CD134) antibody. Patients were roughly 87% male with ages roughly 20 to 85, mean roughly 64.

The method was immunoSEQ multiplex PCR; TCRdb's version includes in-frame clones alone and lacks a portion of them. The sample consists of about 44,000 clones, roughly 88% of them appearing once. Trimming took 8 bases from V and 4 from J, leaving 11 bases between them. This CDR3 spans 13 amino acids. CDR1 and CDR2 (germline): ENHRY, SYGVKD. The receptor was derived from an adult with an advanced solid tumor such as melanoma, head and neck, liver or kidney cancer. Sequenced here: CD4+ or CD8+ T cells sorted from blood, sampled in a trial of the OX40 agonist ivuxolimab. The chain carries TRBV10-3 and TRBJ2-2; TRBD2 might be the D (6 bases). CDR3 in amino acids: CAIHPEGTGELFF. The DNA of the CDR3 is TGTGCCATCCATCCGGAGGGCACCGGGGAGCTGTTTTTT.